This T cell receptor (beta chain) was recorded in a study of T cell clonotyping in hematopoietic cell transplantation. Indicated time point: recipient sample about 28 days before transplant, after cytoreduction. As regards this clone: Its matching antigen is unknown.

Germline assignment: CDR1 SGHAT and CDR2 FQDESV (reference sequence). V was pared by 5 bases and J by 1 base, with 11 bases between. This CDR3 region has 14 residues. Study-wide results and caveats: No sorting was done, leaving CD4 and CD8 contributions mixed.

The data were produced by immunoSEQ multiplex PCR, yet TCRdb's version contains in-frame clones alone and is incomplete. The data hold roughly 80,000 clones, with 96% observed a single time. The V gene is TRBV11-1, the J gene TRBJ1-1; D unresolved. The sequence came from a woman in her forties or fifties with acute myeloid leukemia. Some clones in this sample may be carry-over from other donors' samples. The source was peripheral blood mononuclear cells, collected before stem cell transplant. The CDR3 loop reads CASSVQGRNTEAFF. The CDR3 region has the DNA TGTGCCAGCAGCGTCCAAGGACGGAACACTGAAGCTTTCTTT. Based on the CDR3 plus reference TRBV11-1 and TRBJ1-1, the full variable domain is EAEVAQSPRYKITEKSQAVAFWCDPISGHATLYWYRQILGQGPELLVQFQDESVVDDSQLPKDRFSAERLKGVDSTLKIQPAELGDSAMYLCASSVQGRNTEAFFGQGTRLTVV.